These 11 T cell receptor beta chains were sequenced from one sample in a study of T cells in localized non-small cell lung cancer. The repertoire was sequenced with immunoSEQ multiplex PCR; TCRdb's copy has only in-frame clones and lacks some. The sample holds about 1,600 clones, about 24% seen once. The source material was lung tumor tissue, sampled before any cancer treatment. The receptors were gathered from a woman aged 40 to 75 with stage III lung adenocarcinoma.

V gene TRBV11-3 combines with J gene TRBJ1-1; D is unclear. The CDR3 is made up of 15 amino acids. CDR1 is SGHNT and CDR2 is YENEEA in the germline V gene. V shed 5 bases and J shed 0 bases, with 13 bases lying between them. The CDR3 DNA reads as TGTGCCAGCAGCCCCTCGGTCGGGGTGAACACTGAAGCTTTCTTT. Translated, it gives CASSPSVGVNTEAFF. Full variable domain (outside the CDR3, taken from reference TRBV11-3 and TRBJ1-1): EAGVVQSPRYKIIEKKQPVAFWCNPISGHNTLYWYLQNLGQGPELLIRYENEEAVDDSQLPKDRFSAERLKGVDSTLKIQPAELGDSAVYLCASSPSVGVNTEAFFGQGTRLTVV.

CDR3 protein: CASKDGNYEQYF. The CDR3 DNA follows: TGTGCCAGCAAGGACGGAAACTACGAGCAGTACTTC. The chain recombines TRBV9 with TRBJ2-7, with unresolved D. From germline, CDR1 is SGDLS and CDR2 YYNGEE. The V and J ends lost 6 bases and 3 bases respectively, with 10 bases between them. The CDR3 length is 12 residues.

This clone was observed a few times. V is TRBV5-1 and J is TRBJ2-7, with D possibly being TRBD2 (7 bases). Germline values: CDR1 SGHRS, CDR2 YFSETQ. V shed 6 bases and J shed 1 base, with 17 bases lying between them. The CDR3 length is 15 residues. The DNA for the CDR3 is TGCGCCAGCAACCCTGGGGGGGCGGTATCCTACGAGCAGTACTTC. This encodes CASNPGGAVSYEQYF.

J is TRBJ1-6 and V is TRBV19; D is perhaps TRBD1 (6 bases). The germline V gene has CDR1 LNHDA and CDR2 SQIVND (reference sequence). Trimming cost V 5 bases and J 10 bases, with 24 bases left between them. The CDR3 loop spans 17 amino acids. CDR3 in DNA: TGTGCCAGTAGTCATCTTATAGGAGGGGGAGAATACTCACCCCTCCACTTT. Protein sequence: CASSHLIGGGEYSPLHF.

CDR3 loop: CASSKTGLVASETQYF. In DNA form, the CDR3 reads TGTGCCAGCAGTAAAACGGGACTAGTGGCCTCAGAGACCCAGTACTTC. This chain uses TRBV6-8 with TRBJ2-5; 8 bases match TRBD2. With V trimmed by 5 bases and J by 4 bases, 12 bases remained unmatched. Germline V gene lookup returns CDR1 MNHGY and CDR2 SAAAGT. The CDR3 length is 16 residues.

This clone is labeled large. The chain has TRBV15 and TRBJ2-7; TRBD1 is a possible D gene (5 bases). The V gene's germline CDR1 is LNHNV and CDR2 YYDKDF (reference sequence). The CDR3 totals 14 residues. V dropped 3 bases and J dropped 7 bases, with 16 bases sitting between them. CDR3 nucleotide sequence: TGTGCCACCAGCAGCTTACTTACAGGTGGGGAGCAGTACTTC. It is translated as CATSSLLTGGEQYF.

V is TRBV29-1 and J is TRBJ1-2; maybe TRBD1 (6 bases). V dropped 4 bases and J dropped 4 bases, with 16 bases sitting between them. In germline, CDR1 is SQVTM, CDR2 ANQGSEA. There are 14 residues in the CDR3. CDR3 sequence reads: CSVAPAGAGYGYTF. In DNA form, the CDR3 reads TGCAGCGTTGCTCCCGCAGGGGCGGGCTATGGCTACACCTTC.

This clone showed up just a few times. V gene TRBV12-5 combines with J gene TRBJ1-1; D is uncertain. The CDR3 has 11 residues. CDR1 LGHNT and CDR2 FRNRAP come from the germline V gene. CDR3 sequence reads: CASRRATEAFF. The DNA for the CDR3 is TGTGCCAGCCGTAGGGCCACTGAAGCTTTCTTT.

The rearrangement joins TRBV19 to TRBJ1-5; possible D gene TRBD1, 5 bases. V dropped 7 bases and J dropped 3 bases, with 19 bases sitting between them. CDR3 length: 16 amino acids. Per germline, CDR1 LNHDA and CDR2 SQIVND (reference sequence). The CDR3 reads CASNSIDGANNQPQHF. In nucleotides, the CDR3 is TGTGCCAGTAATTCGATCGACGGGGCGAACAATCAGCCCCAGCATTTT.

The rearrangement uses TRBV11-3 and TRBJ2-7, with TRBD1 as a possible D gene (6 bases). Per germline, CDR1 SGHNT and CDR2 YENEEA. Trimming cost V 3 bases and J 1 base, with 13 bases left between them. This CDR3 is built from 15 residues. As DNA, the CDR3 is TGTGCCAGCAGCTTGAACAGGGCTGGATCCTACGAGCAGTACTTC. Translating it yields CASSLNRAGSYEQYF.

V and J are TRBV9 and TRBJ1-2; D gene ambiguous. This CDR3 is 15 amino acids long. Trimming cost V 0 bases and J 5 bases, with 14 bases left between them. Germline-derived CDR1 and CDR2 are SGDLS and YYNGEE. The CDR3 loop reads CASSVDPLGGYGYTF. CDR3 bases: TGTGCCAGCAGCGTAGACCCCTTGGGAGGGTATGGCTACACCTTC. The variable domain in full, with the rest retrieved from reference TRBV9 and TRBJ1-2, is DSGVTQTPKHLITATGQRVTLRCSPRSGDLSVYWYQQSLDQGLQFLIQYYNGEERAKGNILERFSAQQFPDLHSELNLSSLELGDSALYFCASSVDPLGGYGYTFGSGTRLTVV.